This T cell receptor beta chain stems from a study of T cell repertoires in cytomegalovirus infection. TCRdb passed the reads through MiXCR, listing each CDR3 protein once. The table records more than 85,000 distinct CDR3 sequences, about 30% of them present only once. The sample holds many counts of this clonotype. Its cognate antigen is unknown. The V end lost 1 base, the J end lost 3 bases, and 16 bases lay between the germline ends. The CDR3 length is 17 residues. Per the germline V gene, CDR1 is SGHTA and CDR2 is FQGNSA. The sequencing used CD8+ T cells from cultured PBMCs, collected from culture after CMV antigen stimulation. This receptor was identified in a human donor in good health (CMV status not recorded). Some clones in this sample may be carry-over from other donors' samples. V gene TRBV7-2 combines with J gene TRBJ2-4; TRBD2 is a possible D gene (5 bases). The CDR3 sequence: CASSLGLHRDSKNIQYF. DNA for the CDR3: TGTGCCAGCAGCTTAGGCCTCCATCGGGATAGCAAAAACATTCAGTACTTC.